This T cell receptor beta chain derives from a study of T cells in Graves' hyperthyroidism and ophthalmopathy. Broader study findings: Among clonotypes expanded in thyroid above 0.001, most were also found in blood.

This clonotype was counted at least ten times. Its antigen is unknown. No ophthalmopathy progression within 18 months constituted stable Graves' hyperthyroidism. The patients, who ranged from 18 to 65 in age, presented with newly diagnosed hyperthyroidism lasting under 2 months. Diagnoses were established using clinical symptoms, serum thyroxine and TRAb, thyroid ultrasound and orbital computed tomography. The TCR beta CDR3 regions underwent amplification using RNA transcripts as the source. When the TCR CDR3 underwent first-round RT-PCR, the HTBI primer set was used. TCRdb called the multiplex PCR reads again in MiXCR, with one record for every CDR3 protein. The sample shows some 700,000 distinct CDR3 sequences, 15% to 20% of them seen only once. Germline V gene data show CDR1 as SGHRS and CDR2 as YFSETQ. The CDR3 is 15 residues long. V was clipped by 3 bases and J by 8 bases; unmatched bases: 12.

The chain combines TRBV5-1 with TRBJ1-2; 8 bases are a match to TRBD1. Sequenced: blood. The receptor's source is a man aged 45-65 years with Graves' hyperthyroidism. The CDR3, as DNA: TGCGCCAGCAGCTCCCGGGGGGGACAGGAGGAAGGCTACACCTTC. Residues: CASSSRGGQEEGYTF.